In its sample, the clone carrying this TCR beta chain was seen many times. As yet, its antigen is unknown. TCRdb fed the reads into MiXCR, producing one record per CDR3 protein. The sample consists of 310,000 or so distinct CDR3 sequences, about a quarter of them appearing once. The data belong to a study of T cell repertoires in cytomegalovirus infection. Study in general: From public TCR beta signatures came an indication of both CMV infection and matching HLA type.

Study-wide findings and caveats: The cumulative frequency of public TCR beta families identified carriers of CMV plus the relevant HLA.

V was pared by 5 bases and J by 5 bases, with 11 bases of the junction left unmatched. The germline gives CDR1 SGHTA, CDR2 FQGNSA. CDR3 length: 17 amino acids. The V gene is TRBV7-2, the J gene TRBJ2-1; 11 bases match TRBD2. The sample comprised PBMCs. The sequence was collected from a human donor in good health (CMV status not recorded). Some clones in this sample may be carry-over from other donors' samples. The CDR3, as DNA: TGTGCCAGCAGCCCCGGACTTAGCGGGGGGGTCCACAATGAGCAGTTCTTC. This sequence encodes CASSPGLSGGVHNEQFF. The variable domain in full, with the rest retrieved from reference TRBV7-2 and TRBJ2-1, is GAGVSQSPSNKVTEKGKDVELRCDPISGHTALYWYRQSLGQGLEFLIYFQGNSAPDKSGLPSDRFSAERTGGSVSTLTIQRTQQEDSAVYLCASSPGLSGGVHNEQFFGPGTRLTVL.